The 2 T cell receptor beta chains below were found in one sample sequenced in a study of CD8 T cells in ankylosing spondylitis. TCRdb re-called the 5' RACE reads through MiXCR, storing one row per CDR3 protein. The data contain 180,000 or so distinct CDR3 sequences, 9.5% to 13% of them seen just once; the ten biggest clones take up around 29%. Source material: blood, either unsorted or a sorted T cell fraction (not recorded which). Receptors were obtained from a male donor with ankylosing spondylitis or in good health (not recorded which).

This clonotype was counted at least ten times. As DNA, the CDR3 is TGTGCCAGCAGCTTAACGACCGGGACAGGGGGGACCGGGGAGCTGTTTTTT. This gives the protein CASSLTTGTGGTGELFF. The chain has TRBV7-7 and TRBJ2-2; the match to TRBD1 covers 11 bases. The CDR3 is 17 amino acids. Germline CDR1 is SSHAT and CDR2 is FNYEAQ (reference sequence). Trimming at V came to 2 bases and at J to 5 bases, leaving 7 bases not matched to a gene.

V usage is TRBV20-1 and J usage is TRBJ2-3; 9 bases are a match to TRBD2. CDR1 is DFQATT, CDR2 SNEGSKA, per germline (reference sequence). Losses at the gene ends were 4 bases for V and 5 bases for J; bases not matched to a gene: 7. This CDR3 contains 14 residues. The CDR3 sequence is CSAKASGEVDTQYF. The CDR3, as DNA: TGCAGTGCTAAAGCTAGCGGGGAGGTAGATACGCAGTATTTT.